This T cell receptor beta chain derives from a study of response to subunit inactivated influenza vaccine. Study-wide points: Researchers suggested that each seasonal influenza vaccination recruits few new T cells.

A note on this clonotype: The antigen remains undetermined.

TCRdb re-called the RT-PCR reads through MiXCR, storing one row per CDR3 protein. The sample consists of almost 600,000 distinct CDR3 sequences, about 14% of them appearing once. The receptor was isolated from a man in his forties or fifties who received an inactivated influenza vaccine. This sample comprised PBMCs from blood, obtained 11 to 12 days after vaccination.

CDR3 bases: TGTGCCAGCAGTGAATTGGCCTCGGGGCGTGGAGAGACCCAGTACTTC. This encodes CASSELASGRGETQYF. The chain has TRBV25-1 and TRBJ2-5, with D possibly called TRBD1 or TRBD2 (5 bases each). Germline CDR1 and CDR2: MGHDK and SYGVNS. V gave up 1 base and J gave up 4 bases, with 16 bases separating them. The CDR3 has 16 residues.